The 7 T cell receptor beta chains presented below share a single source sample, sequenced in a study of T-cell memory formation after mild COVID-19. MiXCR, applied by TCRdb to the 5' RACE reads, yields one record per CDR3 protein. The top ten clones hold under 15% of a sample with about 340,000 distinct CDR3 sequences, roughly 21% of them seen once. Material: PBMCs or a T cell subset sorted from them (not recorded which). These receptors all stem from an adult woman who had mild COVID-19 (a few samples of this study predate the infection). Cell type and time point are not known.

This clonotype was detected only a few times. V and J are TRBV7-6 and TRBJ1-6; 7 positions agree with TRBD1. Losses at the gene ends were 4 bases for V and 10 bases for J; bases not matched to a gene: 10. This CDR3 comprises 15 residues. Germline V CDR1 and CDR2: SGHVS, FNYEAQ. Written as DNA, the CDR3 is TGTGCCAGCAGCTCAATAAGACAGGGCTCATCACCCCTCCACTTT. It translates to CASSSIRQGSSPLHF.

V usage is TRBV24-1 and J usage is TRBJ2-3, with TRBD2 matching 9 bases. The trim removed 3 bases at V and 7 bases at J, leaving 10 bases unmatched. CDR1 KGHDR and CDR2 SFDVKD come from the germline V gene. The CDR3 runs 16 residues. The DNA of the CDR3 is TGTGCCACCAGTGATCGGGCTAGCGGGGCCCCGCATACGCAGTATTTT. It translates to CATSDRASGAPHTQYF.

The V gene is TRBV9, the J gene TRBJ2-3; 10 nucleotides match TRBD2. This CDR3 spans 16 amino acids. The V gene's germline CDR1 is SGDLS and CDR2 YYNGEE. Trimming cost V 1 base and J 2 bases; bases outside gene matches: 4. CDR3 DNA sequence: TGTGCCAGCAGCGTAACTAGCGGGGTTTCCACAGATACGCAGTATTTT. This codes for CASSVTSGVSTDTQYF. Based on the CDR3 plus reference TRBV9 and TRBJ2-3, the full variable domain is DSGVTQTPKHLITATGQRVTLRCSPRSGDLSVYWYQQSLDQGLQFLIQYYNGEERAKGNILERFSAQQFPDLHSELNLSSLELGDSALYFCASSVTSGVSTDTQYFGPGTRLTVL.

This clonotype was picked up a small number of times. The J gene is TRBJ2-4, the V gene TRBV30; D is possibly TRBD1 (6 bases). The germline V gene has CDR1 GTSNPN and CDR2 SVGIG (reference sequence). The V end was cut by 4 bases, the J end by 7 bases, with 14 bases between. This CDR3 is 13 amino acids long. CDR3 DNA sequence: TGTGCCTGGACGAGGGGGAATGAGAACATTCAGTACTTC. This codes for CAWTRGNENIQYF.

The gene calls are TRBV7-9 and TRBJ2-5; D call uncertain. Germline lookup yields CDR1 SEHNR and CDR2 FQNEAQ (reference sequence). V lost 2 bases and J 3 bases, leaving 7 bases between the germline ends. This CDR3 has 13 amino acids. CDR3 protein: CASSLSIEETQYF. The CDR3 DNA reads TGTGCCAGCAGCTTATCCATAGAAGAGACCCAGTACTTC.

The chain combines TRBV9 with TRBJ2-7, with 10 bases aligning to TRBD2. CDR1 SGDLS and CDR2 YYNGEE come from the germline V gene. CDR3 length equals 15 residues. Trimming took 5 bases from V and 5 from J; bases not matched to a gene: 10. CDR3 amino acids: CASSWRASGSHEQYF. In DNA form, the CDR3 reads TGTGCCAGCAGTTGGAGAGCTAGCGGGAGCCACGAGCAGTACTTC.

This clonotype turned up a few times. This chain connects TRBV7-9 to TRBJ2-7, with D tentatively TRBD2 (6 bases). The CDR3 has 15 amino acids. From germline, CDR1 is SEHNR and CDR2 FQNEAQ (reference sequence). Trimming took off 5 bases at V and 1 base at J, with 15 bases between the two ends. CDR3: CASSPDGTRSYEQYF. DNA for the CDR3: TGTGCCAGCAGCCCCGACGGGACTCGATCCTACGAGCAGTACTTC.